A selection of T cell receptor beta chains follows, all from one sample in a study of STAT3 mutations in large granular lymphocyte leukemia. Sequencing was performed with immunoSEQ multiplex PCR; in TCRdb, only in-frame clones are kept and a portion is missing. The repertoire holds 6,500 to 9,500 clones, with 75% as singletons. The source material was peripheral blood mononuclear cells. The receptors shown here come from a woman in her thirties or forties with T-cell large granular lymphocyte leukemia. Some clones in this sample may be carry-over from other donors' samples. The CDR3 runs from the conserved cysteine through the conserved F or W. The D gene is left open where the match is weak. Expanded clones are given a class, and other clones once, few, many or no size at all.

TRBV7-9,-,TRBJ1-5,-,CASSLTGREQPQHF,TGTGCCAGCAGCTTAACGGGTCGGGAACAGCCCCAGCATTTT
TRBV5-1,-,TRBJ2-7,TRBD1,CASSPPGTGILPYEQYF,TGCGCCAGCAGCCCTCCGGGGACAGGAATTCTCCCCTACGAGCAGTACTTC
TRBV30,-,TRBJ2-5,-,CAWSVWRETQYF,TGTGCCTGGAGTGTATGGCGGGAGACCCAGTACTTC
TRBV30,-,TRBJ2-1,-,CAWSVVSEQFF,TGTGCCTGGAGTGTAGTCTCAGAGCAGTTCTTC
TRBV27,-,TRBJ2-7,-,CASSDRTSYEQYF,TGTGCCAGCAGTGACCGGACAAGCTACGAGCAGTACTTC
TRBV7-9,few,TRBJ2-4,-,CASSLGAGLAKNIQYF,TGTGCCAGCAGCTTAGGGGCGGGCCTAGCCAAAAACATTCAGTACTTC
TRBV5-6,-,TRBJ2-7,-,CASSPTGVAYEQYF,TGTGCCAGCAGTCCGACAGGAGTGGCCTACGAGCAGTACTTC
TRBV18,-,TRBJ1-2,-,CASSLDNQYGYTF,TGTGCCAGCTCACTTGACAACCAGTATGGCTACACCTTC
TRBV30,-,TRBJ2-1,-,CAWSEGNEQFF,TGTGCCTGGAGTGAGGGCAATGAGCAGTTCTTC
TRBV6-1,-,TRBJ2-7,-,CASSGGAGVVTSAYEQYF,TGTGCCAGCAGTGGGGGCGCAGGGGTGGTAACTTCGGCCTACGAGCAGTACTTC
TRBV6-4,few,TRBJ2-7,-,CASSERLDYEQYF,TGTGCCAGCAGTGAAAGGCTAGACTACGAGCAGTACTTC
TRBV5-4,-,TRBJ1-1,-,CASSSGKKLVYTEAFF,TGTGCCAGCAGTTCCGGTAAAAAGCTGGTGTATACTGAAGCTTTCTTT
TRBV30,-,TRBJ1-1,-,CAWSVRGGTGTEAFF,TGTGCCTGGAGTGTACGTGGGGGGACGGGGACTGAAGCTTTCTTT
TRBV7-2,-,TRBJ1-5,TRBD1,CASSRNRGGPGQPQHF,TGTGCCAGCAGCCGTAACAGGGGTGGACCGGGGCAGCCCCAGCATTTT
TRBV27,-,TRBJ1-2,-,CASSFGGGLGGYTF,TGTGCCAGCAGTTTTGGGGGTGGGCTCGGGGGCTACACCTTC
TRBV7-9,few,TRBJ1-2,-,CASSLDPYGYTF,TGTGCCAGCAGCCTGGACCCCTATGGCTACACCTTC
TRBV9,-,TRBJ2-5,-,CASSVEVGETQYF,TGTGCCAGCAGCGTGGAGGTTGGGGAGACCCAGTACTTC